This TCR beta chain was identified during a study of naive and memory T cell subsets. Study conclusions and caveats: No ground truth validated the naive and memory repertoire findings. Gini index rose across naive, CM, EM and EMRA in CD4 and CD8. Clonotypes are single alpha or beta chains, not paired receptors.

Germline V gives CDR1 SQVTM, CDR2 ANQGSEA. V lost 0 bases to trimming and J lost 4 bases; unmatched junction nucleotides: 12. The CDR3 has 17 residues. This clonotype was seen repeatedly, ten times or more. The antigen remains undetermined. Two oligonucleotides, mixed equimolar, formed the beta constant-region primer covering TRBC1 and TRBC2. Four rounds of PCR amplified the ligated cDNA using nested alpha and beta constant-region primers plus SP2. TCRdb ran MiXCR on the UMI-ligation and nested PCR reads and lists one entry per CDR3 protein. The sample has 10,000 or so distinct CDR3 sequences, around 5.6% seen once; the top ten hold around 58%. CD4 T cells were positively selected, then CD8 T cells from the CD4-negative fraction.

The sequenced material came from CD4+ TEMRA cells from blood. Subset specified: effector memory re-expressing CD45RA, CD45RA+ CD27-. The chain has TRBV29-1 and TRBJ1-2; TRBD1 matches at 9 bases. This clonotype was sampled from a human donor in good health. The chain's CDR3 is CSVEDRAGDRALYGYTF. CDR3 DNA sequence: TGCAGCGTTGAAGATAGGGCCGGGGACAGGGCCCTCTATGGCTACACCTTC.